The clone carrying this TCR beta chain has a handful of counts. Its antigen is unknown. The authors produced TCR alpha and TCR beta cDNA libraries with sample barcodes and UMIs by 5'RACE using constant-segment primers. TCRdb re-derived calls from the 5' RACE reads in MiXCR, one entry per CDR3 protein. Of about 50,000 distinct CDR3 sequences listed, approximately 12% are singletons. V gave up 5 bases and J gave up 1 base, with 11 bases separating them. There are 14 residues in the CDR3. Germline V gives CDR1 SGHAT, CDR2 FQNNGV. This sample is drawn from a study of T-cell memory formation after mild COVID-19. Points from the study as a whole: Shrinking CD4+ clones resided mostly in CM and EM, and CD8+ ones in EMRA. Certain responding clones were present in pre-infection memory, suggesting participation of cross-reactive memory.

This sequence originates from a man between 18 and 35 years old who had mild COVID-19 (a few samples of this study predate the infection). Cell type and time point are not known. The sequencing sample was made of PBMCs or a T cell subset sorted from them (not recorded which). The rearrangement joins TRBV11-2 to TRBJ1-1, with a tentative D call TRBD1 (5 bases). The CDR3 nucleotides are TGTGCCAGCAGCCAAGGGACGCGGAACACTGAAGCTTTCTTT. Translated: CASSQGTRNTEAFF.